A single sample gave rise to the 2 T cell receptor beta chains below, sequenced in a study of T cell responses to AZD1222 COVID-19 vaccine. Profiling relied on immunoSEQ multiplex PCR, and the TCRdb table lists in-frame clones only, not all of them. The sample shows 120,000 to 150,000 clones, more than 75% of them seen only once. The sequenced sample was peripheral blood, obtained on day 0 of AZD1222 vaccination. Every receptor here comes from an adult in good health.

This chain uses TRBV9 with TRBJ2-2; D is ambiguous. Trimming cost V 4 bases and J 2 bases, with 9 bases left between them. The CDR3 runs to 14 residues. Germline V CDR1 and CDR2: SGDLS, YYNGEE. The CDR3 sequence is CASSFRLNTGELFF. For the CDR3, the DNA is TGTGCCAGCAGCTTTAGATTAAACACCGGGGAGCTGTTTTTT.

This chain joins TRBV7-8 and TRBJ1-2, with TRBD1 identical over 8 bases. Germline CDR1 and CDR2: SGHVS and FQNEAQ. The CDR3 spans 16 residues. V lost 7 bases to trimming and J lost 0 bases; unmatched junction nucleotides: 10. In DNA, the CDR3 is TGTGCCAGCAACCCTAGGACAGGGCAAGCTAACTATGGCTACACCTTC. Its translation: CASNPRTGQANYGYTF.